Following are 15 T cell receptor beta chains from one sample sequenced in a study of cytomegalovirus exposure and HLA in healthy donors. A multiplex PCR was run with 60 Vbeta primers and 13 Jbeta primers. Using immunoSEQ multiplex PCR, the repertoire was profiled, and TCRdb retains in-frame clones only, with some absent. The table records around 130,000 clones, 81% of them present only once. The sample comprised PBMCs. These receptors were taken from a woman aged 40 to 50 in good health and CMV-seronegative.

The V call is TRBV7-6, the J call TRBJ1-2, with D possibly being TRBD1 (6 bases). The CDR3 sequence is 16 residues long. The germline gives CDR1 SGHVS, CDR2 FNYEAQ. The ends were cut back, 5 bases at V and 0 bases at J, with 16 bases in the middle. CDR3 amino acids: CASSPGGGATNYGYTF. CDR3 sequence (DNA): TGTGCCAGCAGCCCCGGCGGGGGGGCAACTAACTATGGCTACACCTTC.

CDR3 protein: CASSLDGQLNTEAFF. The CDR3 nucleotides are TGCGCCAGCAGCTTGGACGGACAACTGAACACTGAAGCTTTCTTT. The chain couples TRBV5-1 to TRBJ1-1, with D maybe TRBD1 (5 bases). The V gene's germline CDR1 is SGHRS and CDR2 YFSETQ. This CDR3 spans 15 amino acids. Deletions cut 0 bases from V and 0 bases from J, with 9 bases between.

V usage is TRBV4-2 and J usage is TRBJ2-1, with 9 bases fitting TRBD1. The CDR3 totals 15 residues. Germline V lookup: CDR1 LGHNA, CDR2 YNFKEQ. V lost 6 bases to trimming and J lost 8 bases; unmatched junction nucleotides: 11. The CDR3 here is CASRAGTGYWDEQFF. The CDR3 coding sequence is TGTGCCAGCAGGGCCGGGACAGGGTATTGGGATGAGCAGTTCTTC.

In its sample, this clone was seen a few times. The chain links TRBV19 to TRBJ1-1, with TRBD1 as a possible D gene (6 bases). The length of the CDR3 is 13 residues. Germline V lookup: CDR1 LNHDA, CDR2 SQIVND (reference sequence). Trimming removed 6 bases at V and 5 bases at J, with 13 bases between. The CDR3 region is CASSEGGGTEAFF. The CDR3 DNA reads TGTGCCAGTAGCGAGGGAGGGGGGACTGAAGCTTTCTTT.

V is TRBV2 and J is TRBJ1-2, with D perhaps TRBD1 (6 bases). The CDR3 has 11 residues. V was cut by 6 bases and J by 6 bases, with 8 bases left in between. Germline-derived CDR1 and CDR2 are SNHLY and FYNNEI. In nucleotides, the CDR3 is TGTGCCAGCAGGCAGGGGAATGGCTACACCTTC. Protein sequence: CASRQGNGYTF.

The chain employs TRBV5-8 and TRBJ2-2, with TRBD1 matching over 7 bases. The CDR3 length is 14 residues. J was trimmed by 7 bases and V by 6 bases; bases with no gene match: 9. Germline CDR1 and CDR2: SGHTS and YDEGEE. The CDR3 nucleotides read TGTGCCAGCAACCAATACAGGGGCGTCGGGGAGCTGTTTTTT. Its protein product is CASNQYRGVGELFF.

The rearrangement uses TRBV4-1 and TRBJ1-1, with D tentatively TRBD1 (6 bases). V dropped 6 bases and J dropped 0 bases, with 11 bases sitting between them. The CDR3 is 14 amino acids. Germline V lookup: CDR1 MGHRA, CDR2 YSYEKL. In nucleotides, the CDR3 is TGCGCCAGCAGTTTTGGACAGCTGAACACTGAAGCTTTCTTT. It yields the protein CASSFGQLNTEAFF.

V is TRBV19 and J is TRBJ1-2; 11 bases map to TRBD1. Unmatched junction bases numbered 4, after V lost 3 bases and J lost 7 bases. The germline gives CDR1 LNHDA, CDR2 SQIVND (reference sequence). This CDR3 comprises 14 residues. CDR3 coding DNA: TGTGCCAGTAGTATCTCCGGGACAGGGGGTGGCTACACCTTC. Translation: CASSISGTGGGYTF. Full variable domain (rest looked up from reference TRBV19 and TRBJ1-2): DGGITQSPKYLFRKEGQNVTLSCEQNLNHDAMYWYRQDPGQGLRLIYYSQIVNDFQKGDIAEGYSVSREKKESFPLTVTSAQKNPTAFYLCASSISGTGGGYTFGSGTRLTVV.

CDR3 nucleotides: TGTGCCAGCTCAATGTCGGGTGAGACCCAGTACTTC. Amino acid sequence: CASSMSGETQYF. This chain connects TRBV18 to TRBJ2-5; no definite D call. Germline lookup yields CDR1 KGHSH and CDR2 LQKENI. The CDR3 loop spans 12 amino acids. Trimming removed 5 bases from V and 5 bases from J, with 9 bases in between.

This clone showed up just a few times. The chain uses TRBV6-5 and TRBJ1-1; the D is unclear. The germline CDR1 and CDR2 sequences are MNHEY and SVGAGI. The CDR3 spans 14 residues. Trimming pared 6 bases from V and 0 bases from J, leaving 11 bases between. The CDR3 DNA follows: TGTGCCAGCAGCAATCCTGGCCTGAACACTGAAGCTTTCTTT. Translation: CASSNPGLNTEAFF.

This clone was detected only once. The chain recombines TRBV14 with TRBJ2-3, with 12 bases matching TRBD2. J was trimmed by 2 bases and V by 1 base; bases with no gene match: 4. Germline V gene lookup returns CDR1 SGHDN and CDR2 FVKESK. The CDR3 is 17 residues long. The CDR3 protein is CASSQVASGGVTDTQYF. The DNA for the CDR3 is TGTGCCAGCAGCCAAGTTGCTAGCGGGGGGGTCACAGATACGCAGTATTTT.

The chain has TRBV6-5 and TRBJ1-1; possible D gene TRBD1, 6 bases. Germline CDR1 is MNHEY and CDR2 is SVGAGI. V was pared by 5 bases and J by 0 bases, with 7 bases between. The CDR3 runs to 13 residues. CDR3 sequence reads: CASSGQLNTEAFF. The CDR3 coding sequence is TGTGCCAGCAGTGGACAGCTGAACACTGAAGCTTTCTTT.

This sequence joins TRBV19 and TRBJ1-1; 7 bases match TRBD1. The J segment lost 1 base and the V segment lost 4 bases, leaving 3 bases of the junction unmatched. There are 14 residues in the CDR3. Germline CDR1 is LNHDA and CDR2 is SQIVND (reference sequence). The CDR3 DNA reads as TGTGCCAGTAGTAAGGGACAGCGGAACACTGAAGCTTTCTTT. Amino acids: CASSKGQRNTEAFF. The full variable domain, with the rest looked up from reference TRBV19 and TRBJ1-1, is DGGITQSPKYLFRKEGQNVTLSCEQNLNHDAMYWYRQDPGQGLRLIYYSQIVNDFQKGDIAEGYSVSREKKESFPLTVTSAQKNPTAFYLCASSKGQRNTEAFFGQGTRLTVV.

The gene calls are TRBV4-1 and TRBJ1-2; D possibly corresponds to TRBD1 (6 bases). The CDR3 totals 17 residues. The V end lost 0 bases, the J end lost 0 bases, and 14 bases lay between the germline ends. Per germline, CDR1 MGHRA and CDR2 YSYEKL. CDR3 nucleotides: TGCGCCAGCAGCCAAGAATGGGGACAACAATCTAACTATGGCTACACCTTC. This sequence encodes CASSQEWGQQSNYGYTF.

The rearrangement links TRBV19 to TRBJ2-1, with a tentative D call TRBD2 (5 bases). V lost 6 bases and J lost 7, with 22 bases in between. The CDR3 extends over 16 amino acids. Germline V CDR1 and CDR2: LNHDA, SQIVND (reference sequence). The CDR3 DNA reads TGTGCCAGTAGGCCTAGTTCGAGAGGGCCGGGTAATGAGCAGTTCTTC. Its translation: CASRPSSRGPGNEQFF.